The clone carrying this TCR beta chain has just a few counts. The CDR3 totals 16 residues. From germline, CDR1 is SQVTM and CDR2 ANQGSEA. V was pared by 1 base and J by 1 base, with 6 bases of the junction left unmatched. These data are taken from a study of patients and donors after allogeneic stem cell transplantation. TCRdb independently ran MiXCR on the RT-PCR reads; one entry per CDR3 protein. The sample has about a million distinct CDR3 sequences, about 20% seen once. This receptor was obtained from a human donor who was either an allogeneic HSCT recipient or a stem cell or donor lymphocyte infusion donor (not recorded which). It is not recorded whose cells these are; they may come from a transplant donor. The sequencing input was blood, either unsorted or a sorted T cell fraction (not recorded which). The chain joins TRBV29-1 to TRBJ2-2, with 7 nucleotides matching TRBD1. CDR3 DNA: TGCAGCGTTGAAGGGGACGACAGGGTGAACACCGGGGAGCTGTTTTTT. Its protein is CSVEGDDRVNTGELFF.